What follows are 16 T cell receptor beta chains derived from one specimen sequenced in a study of blood T cell repertoires in COVID-19. This table comes from immunoSEQ multiplex PCR, and its TCRdb copy is limited to in-frame clones, with some not included. The data contain around 220,000 clones, 85% to 95% of them singletons. Sequences were obtained from PBMCs or T cells enriched from blood (not recorded which). These receptors originate from a woman aged 18 to 35 who had recovered from COVID-19.

The chain is built from TRBV5-1 and TRBJ1-2; D is possibly TRBD1 (6 bases). Germline V gene data show CDR1 as SGHRS and CDR2 as YFSETQ. The CDR3 consists of 15 residues. V lost 2 bases to trimming and J lost 7 bases, with 18 bases between them. The CDR3: CASSFTGRGYGGYTF. The CDR3 coding sequence is TGCGCCAGCAGCTTTACGGGTAGGGGGTATGGTGGCTACACCTTC. The whole variable domain, filled in from reference TRBV5-1 and TRBJ1-2, reads KAGVTQTPRYLIKTRGQQVTLSCSPISGHRSVSWYQQTPGQGLQFLFEYFSETQRNKGNFPGRFSGRQFSNSRSEMNVSTLELGDSALYLCASSFTGRGYGGYTFGSGTRLTVV.

The sample holds a few counts of this clone. This sequence joins TRBV11-2 and TRBJ2-7; no clear D. V was shortened by 6 bases and J by 2 bases, with 11 bases between the two germline ends. Per germline, CDR1 SGHAT and CDR2 FQNNGV. There are 13 residues in the CDR3. The CDR3 sequence: CASSEASAYEQYF. The DNA of the CDR3 is TGTGCCAGCAGTGAGGCGAGCGCCTACGAGCAGTACTTC.

This chain links TRBV12-3 or TRBV12-4 with TRBJ1-2; no clear D. V was cut by 0 bases and J by 7 bases, with 6 bases left in between. CDR3 length: 12 residues. In DNA form, the CDR3 reads TGTGCCAGCAGTTTAGCGCGTAGTGGCTACACCTTC. This encodes CASSLARSGYTF.

V is TRBV11-2 and J is TRBJ1-4; 7 bases map to TRBD1. The CDR3 has 14 amino acids. Germline V lookup: CDR1 SGHAT, CDR2 FQNNGV. Trimming removed 9 bases from V and 3 bases from J; junction bases left unmatched: 7. CDR3 nucleotides: TGTGCCAGTATGAAGACAGGGCCTAATGAAAAACTGTTTTTT. Its protein product is CASMKTGPNEKLFF.

This clone was observed a single time. The CDR3 loop is CATSDLGGASYNEQFF. CDR3 DNA sequence: TGTGCCACCAGTGATTTGGGGGGGGCCTCCTACAATGAGCAGTTCTTC. V gene TRBV24-1 combines with J gene TRBJ2-1; a possible D gene is TRBD2 (7 bases). The CDR3 has 16 residues. CDR1 is KGHDR and CDR2 is SFDVKD in the germline V gene. V was shortened by 0 bases and J by 0 bases, with 8 bases between the two germline ends.

This sequence joins TRBV7-3 and TRBJ2-2; 7 positions agree with TRBD2. With 0 bases clipped from V and 5 bases from J, the junction kept 6 bases outside the gene matches. The germline CDR1 and CDR2 sequences are SGHTA and FQGTGA. The CDR3 contains 16 residues. The CDR3 DNA reads as TGTGCCAGCAGCTTAACCTTCGGCGGGGGAACCGGGGAGCTGTTTTTT. Its protein product is CASSLTFGGGTGELFF.

The rearrangement joins TRBV14 to TRBJ2-1, with 10 positions matching TRBD1. CDR1 SGHDN and CDR2 FVKESK come from the germline V gene. The junction had 7 bases not matched to a gene; V was cut back by 1 base and J by 10 bases. This CDR3 contains 15 residues. The CDR3 DNA follows: TGTGCCAGCAGCCAAGGGGACAGGGGCGGGAACGAGCAGTTCTTC. Its translation is CASSQGDRGGNEQFF.

The CDR3 loop is CASSLDSGQISYEQYF. CDR3 nucleotide sequence: TGTGCCAGCAGCTTAGACTCGGGACAGATCTCCTACGAGCAGTACTTC. The chain is built from TRBV7-2 and TRBJ2-7; TRBD1 matches 7 bases. Germline V gene data show CDR1 as SGHTA and CDR2 as FQGNSA. After removal of 1 base from V and 0 bases from J, the junction contained 6 bases not matched to a gene. The CDR3 has 16 amino acids.

The J gene is TRBJ1-2, the V gene TRBV10-3; D remains unclear. V was pared by 0 bases and J by 2 bases, with 7 bases between. This CDR3 contains 14 residues. CDR1 and CDR2 (germline): ENHRY, SYGVKD. The CDR3 nucleotides are TGTGCCATCAGTGAGTCTAACAGCAACTATGGCTACACCTTC. It codes for CAISESNSNYGYTF.

This chain links TRBV3-1 (or the pseudogene TRBV3-2) with TRBJ1-3, with 8 bases that match TRBD1. The germline gives CDR1 LGHDT, CDR2 YNNKEL (reference sequence). The CDR3 covers 15 residues. J was trimmed by 4 bases and V by 4 bases; bases with no gene match: 6. The CDR3 nucleotides are TGTGCCAGCAGCCCCTGGACAGGGTTAGGAAACACCATATATTTT. Translated, it gives CASSPWTGLGNTIYF.

This chain uses TRBV7-6 with TRBJ2-2; D call uncertain. Germline loops: CDR1 SGHVS, CDR2 FNYEAQ. The CDR3 has 18 residues. V was clipped by 5 bases and J by 2 bases, with 21 bases between them. The CDR3 protein is CASSPNSWAQINTGELFF. The CDR3 coding sequence is TGTGCCAGCAGCCCTAATAGTTGGGCGCAGATAAACACCGGGGAGCTGTTTTTT.

This clone was seen a handful of times. This chain connects TRBV7-9 to TRBJ1-2; D is ambiguous. Germline loops: CDR1 SEHNR, CDR2 FQNEAQ (reference sequence). V lost 4 bases to trimming and J lost 4 bases, with 10 bases between them. The CDR3 is 13 residues long. This CDR3 reads CASSSEAVYGYTF. DNA for the CDR3: TGTGCCAGCAGCTCCGAGGCAGTCTATGGCTACACCTTC.

The chain is built from TRBV2 and TRBJ1-4; 9 bases are a match to TRBD1. This CDR3 region has 15 residues. Germline loops: CDR1 SNHLY, CDR2 FYNNEI. Unmatched junction bases numbered 10, after V lost 6 bases and J lost 8 bases. The CDR3 loop reads CASRPDRGPLEKLFF. The DNA of the CDR3 is TGTGCCAGCAGACCGGACAGGGGTCCCTTGGAAAAACTGTTTTTT.

This clone is categorized as medium-sized. J is TRBJ2-3 and V is TRBV6-4; TRBD2 is a possible D gene (6 bases). The germline V gene encodes CDR1 MRHNA and CDR2 SNTAGT. Trimming removed 2 bases at V and 0 bases at J, with 6 bases between. The CDR3 covers 14 residues. The CDR3 region is CASSDGTSTDTQYF. The CDR3 DNA reads as TGTGCCAGCAGTGACGGGACTAGCACAGATACGCAGTATTTT.

This clone was counted many times. V gene TRBV14 combines with J gene TRBJ2-1, with 7 nucleotides matching TRBD2. The CDR3 length is 15 residues. Looked up from germline, CDR1 is SGHDN and CDR2 is FVKESK. Germline trimming cut 2 bases from V and 4 bases from J; bases unmatched to any gene: 5. In nucleotides, the CDR3 is TGTGCCAGCAGCCAATACCCTAGCGGTTACAATGAGCAGTTCTTC. It is translated as CASSQYPSGYNEQFF.

This clone was observed a few times. CDR3 DNA: TGTGCCAGCAGCTCCTACGGGGCTAACTATGGCTACACCTTC. This translates into CASSSYGANYGYTF. The rearrangement links TRBV11-2 to TRBJ1-2; no clear D. Germline loops: CDR1 SGHAT, CDR2 FQNNGV. V was pared by 4 bases and J by 0 bases, with 9 bases between. The CDR3 has 14 amino acids.